What follows are 29 T cell receptor beta chains derived from one specimen sequenced in a study of radiation and T cells in renal cell carcinoma (dated by TCRdb to the early 2020s). The library was built by means of the immunoSEQ multiplex PCR assay. In TCRdb, the immuneACCESS table is reduced to in-frame sequences with V and J assigned. These tables do not hold every clone; where another copy was compared, an unresolved V gene accounts for under half, and the others remain unexplained. This sample gives 120,000 or so clones in total; roughly four fifths of them show up just once. Under 6.5% of the sample is taken by the ten largest. The meaning of the sample's time point label: blood 2 weeks post-SBRT. Reading the label with the study, this specimen's treatment or condition is: 15 Gy SBRT to primary tumor, nephrectomy 4 weeks later. Sequencing used blood, obtained from a patient whose treatment included radiotherapy and nephrectomy. The origin of the receptors is a man in his fifties with renal cell carcinoma.

The chain combines TRBV18 with TRBJ2-5, with D tentatively TRBD1 or TRBD2 (5 bases each). V was trimmed by 5 bases and J by 1 base, leaving 17 bases between them. The CDR3 runs to 16 residues. The germline CDR1 and CDR2 sequences are KGHSH and LQKENI. The CDR3 DNA reads TGTGCCAGCTCATGGGGAGAAGGGGTTGGCCAAGAGACCCAGTACTTC. Protein product: CASSWGEGVGQETQYF.

This clone was detected once. The V call is TRBV6-1, the J call TRBJ1-1; possible D gene TRBD1, 5 bases. The germline V gene has CDR1 MNHNS and CDR2 SASEGT. The CDR3 runs 17 residues. With 0 bases removed from V and 8 bases from J, the gap between germline ends came to 22 bases. The CDR3 DNA reads as TGTGCCAGCAGTGAAGCGCTTCGAGGACACCTTCCATCGGAAGCTTTCTTT. Protein sequence: CASSEALRGHLPSEAFF.

The rearrangement joins TRBV7-3 to TRBJ2-2; TRBD1 agrees at 8 bases. With V trimmed by 5 bases and J by 4 bases, 6 bases remained unmatched. The CDR3 spans 15 residues. Germline V gene lookup returns CDR1 SGHTA and CDR2 FQGTGA. CDR3 loop: CASSRGQGATGELFF. CDR3 DNA: TGTGCCAGCAGCCGCGGGCAGGGGGCCACCGGGGAGCTGTTTTTT. Filled out from reference TRBV7-3 and TRBJ2-2, the complete variable domain reads GAGVSQTPSNKVTEKGKYVELRCDPISGHTALYWYRQSLGQGPEFLIYFQGTGAADDSGLPNDRFFAVRPEGSVSTLKIQRTERGDSAVYLCASSRGQGATGELFFGEGSRLTVL.

The rearrangement links TRBV2 to TRBJ1-4; no clear D. V lost 3 bases and J 0 bases, leaving 8 bases between the germline ends. Germline values: CDR1 SNHLY, CDR2 FYNNEI. This CDR3 is built from 15 residues. CDR3 nucleotide sequence: TGTGCCAGCAGTGAGAGAACTTCAACTAATGAAAAACTGTTTTTT. It translates to CASSERTSTNEKLFF.

The V gene is TRBV4-1, the J gene TRBJ2-7; TRBD2 aligns across 7 bases. CDR3 length equals 18 residues. Losses at the gene ends were 1 base for V and 2 bases for J; bases not matched to a gene: 14. Germline values: CDR1 MGHRA, CDR2 YSYEKL. As DNA, the CDR3 is TGCGCCAGCAGCCAAGGGGAAATAAAACTAGCGAAAACCTACGAGCAGTACTTC. Amino acid sequence: CASSQGEIKLAKTYEQYF.

The rearrangement links TRBV27 to TRBJ1-2; D gene ambiguous. The CDR3 totals 14 residues. CDR1 and CDR2 from the germline V gene are MNHEY and SMNVEV (reference sequence). Trimming cost V 4 bases and J 4 bases, with 13 bases left between them. The CDR3, as DNA: TGTGCCAGCAGTTCCTCTGAACAAGGCTATGGCTACACCTTC. Translation: CASSSSEQGYGYTF.

The chain combines TRBV9 with TRBJ1-2; D is undetermined. V lost 0 bases and J 9 bases, leaving 9 bases between the germline ends. The CDR3 runs 12 residues. Germline CDR1 SGDLS, CDR2 YYNGEE. Here the CDR3 DNA reads TGTGCCAGCAGCGTAGCCCAGGCACGCTACACCTTC. Its translation: CASSVAQARYTF. The full variable domain, its missing parts supplied by reference TRBV9 and TRBJ1-2, is DSGVTQTPKHLITATGQRVTLRCSPRSGDLSVYWYQQSLDQGLQFLIQYYNGEERAKGNILERFSAQQFPDLHSELNLSSLELGDSALYFCASSVAQARYTFGSGTRLTVV.

This chain links TRBV11-1 with TRBJ1-2; maybe TRBD1 (6 bases). Germline V gene sequence: CDR1 SGHAT, CDR2 FQDESV (reference sequence). The CDR3 runs 15 residues. Trimming pared 5 bases from V and 4 bases from J, leaving 17 bases between. CDR3 sequence reads: CASSPARGGSYGYTF. CDR3 bases: TGTGCCAGCAGCCCAGCCAGGGGCGGATCCTATGGCTACACCTTC. The full variable domain, with the rest looked up from reference TRBV11-1 and TRBJ1-2, is EAEVAQSPRYKITEKSQAVAFWCDPISGHATLYWYRQILGQGPELLVQFQDESVVDDSQLPKDRFSAERLKGVDSTLKIQPAELGDSAMYLCASSPARGGSYGYTFGSGTRLTVV.

This clone was observed once. The rearrangement joins TRBV7-2 to TRBJ1-2; 8 positions agree with TRBD1. J lost 6 bases, V lost 5 bases, and 8 bases had no gene match. Germline V gives CDR1 SGHTA, CDR2 FQGNSA. The CDR3 length is 14 residues. The CDR3 region is CASSNDRGSHGYTF. The CDR3, as DNA: TGTGCCAGCAGCAACGACAGGGGTTCCCATGGCTACACCTTC.

The V call is TRBV19, the J call TRBJ2-3; the match to TRBD2 covers 10 bases. Trimming took 6 bases from V and 6 from J; bases not matched to a gene: 12. The CDR3 runs to 16 residues. Germline assignment: CDR1 LNHDA and CDR2 SQIVND (reference sequence). Written as DNA, the CDR3 is TGTGCCAGTAGCTGGAGAAGCGGGAGGGCCGTGGATACGCAGTATTTT. Translating it yields CASSWRSGRAVDTQYF.

The chain couples TRBV25-1 to TRBJ2-6; D is uncertain. This CDR3 comprises 16 residues. Germline V gene lookup returns CDR1 MGHDK and CDR2 SYGVNS. V lost 3 bases to trimming and J lost 0 bases, with 9 bases between them. The CDR3 spells CASSDGAVSGANVLTF. The CDR3 DNA follows: TGTGCCAGCAGTGACGGAGCTGTCTCTGGGGCCAACGTCCTGACTTTC.

The rearrangement joins TRBV7-8 to TRBJ2-1; possibly TRBD1 for D (5 bases). Germline-derived CDR1 and CDR2 are SGHVS and FQNEAQ. This CDR3 has 13 amino acids. V dropped 5 bases and J dropped 9 bases, with 14 bases sitting between them. CDR3 DNA: TGTGCCAGCAGCCGACCCGGACATTTTGAGCAGTTCTTC. This codes for CASSRPGHFEQFF.

This sequence joins TRBV6-1 and TRBJ2-1; D is unclear. The CDR3 loop spans 15 amino acids. The V end was cut by 2 bases, the J end by 4 bases, with 12 bases between. CDR1 is MNHNS, CDR2 SASEGT, per germline. CDR3 in amino acids: CASSESGKEYNEQFF. The CDR3 DNA reads TGTGCCAGCAGTGAATCTGGCAAGGAGTACAATGAGCAGTTCTTC.

This clone was seen a few times. V is TRBV5-4 and J is TRBJ2-7, with D perhaps matching TRBD1 or TRBD2 (6 bases each). V was trimmed by 0 bases and J by 3 bases, leaving 16 bases between them. The CDR3 runs 16 residues. Germline loops: CDR1 SGHNT, CDR2 YYREEE (reference sequence). CDR3 amino acids: CASSLGAGGPIYEQYF. In DNA form, the CDR3 reads TGTGCCAGCAGCTTGGGGGCCGGGGGCCCGATCTACGAGCAGTACTTC.

This clone was seen a handful of times. This chain joins TRBV11-1 and TRBJ1-1, with 7 nucleotides matching TRBD1. The length of the CDR3 is 14 residues. Per germline, CDR1 SGHAT and CDR2 FQDESV (reference sequence). With V trimmed by 8 bases and J by 2 bases, 8 bases remained unmatched. CDR3 sequence reads: CASSLGTDNTEAFF. CDR3 in DNA: TGTGCCAGCTCTCTCGGGACAGACAACACTGAAGCTTTCTTT.

The CDR3 nucleotides are TGTGCCAGCAGGGTTCCCTCCTACGAGCAGTACTTC. This gives the protein CASRVPSYEQYF. This sequence joins TRBV28 and TRBJ2-7; D is uncertain. The germline V gene encodes CDR1 MDHEN and CDR2 SYDVKM. The CDR3 is made up of 12 amino acids. V was cut by 6 bases and J by 0 bases, with 6 bases left in between.

This sequence joins TRBV9 and TRBJ2-7; 9 positions match TRBD1. The germline CDR1 and CDR2 sequences are SGDLS and YYNGEE. This CDR3 comprises 15 residues. V trimming: 0 bases; J trimming: 0 bases; junction bases outside the gene matches: 1. CDR3 amino acids: CASSVGTGVSYEQYF. The CDR3 DNA reads TGTGCCAGCAGCGTAGGGACAGGGGTCTCCTACGAGCAGTACTTC.

This sequence joins TRBV19 and TRBJ2-7, with TRBD1 identical over 7 bases. CDR3 size: 15 residues. Germline V gives CDR1 LNHDA, CDR2 SQIVND (reference sequence). Losses at the gene ends were 3 bases for V and 3 bases for J; bases not matched to a gene: 8. CDR3 coding DNA: TGTGCCAGTAGTATTCTTAAGGGACAGAGCTACGAGCAGTACTTC. Its translation is CASSILKGQSYEQYF.

The chain joins TRBV7-9 to TRBJ2-5; 10 positions agree with TRBD2. V lost 4 bases and J lost 2; bases outside the gene matches: 7. Germline values: CDR1 SEHNR, CDR2 FQNEAQ (reference sequence). This CDR3 is built from 16 residues. The CDR3 protein is CASSSVWTSGQETQYF. The CDR3, as DNA: TGTGCCAGCAGCTCAGTCTGGACTAGCGGTCAAGAGACCCAGTACTTC.

V gene TRBV30 combines with J gene TRBJ2-1; D is ambiguous. Between the trimmed V and J ends, which lost 2 bases and 1 base, there was a span of 9 bases. The CDR3 runs 14 residues. The germline V gene encodes CDR1 GTSNPN and CDR2 SVGIG (reference sequence). The CDR3, as DNA: TGTGCCTGGAGTTTGGGTGGATCCTACAATGAGCAGTTCTTC. It yields the protein CAWSLGGSYNEQFF.

The chain links TRBV4-1 to TRBJ2-1; 11 bases line up with TRBD2. This CDR3 has 17 amino acids. With V trimmed by 0 bases and J by 2 bases, 3 bases remained unmatched. CDR1 and CDR2 (germline): MGHRA, YSYEKL. The chain's CDR3 is CASSQETSGETYNEQFF. CDR3 DNA sequence: TGCGCCAGCAGCCAAGAGACTAGCGGGGAGACCTACAATGAGCAGTTCTTC.

The chain couples TRBV28 to TRBJ1-2, with D possibly matching TRBD1 (6 bases). The ends were cut back, 9 bases at V and 4 bases at J, with 12 bases in the middle. CDR1 and CDR2 from the germline V gene are MDHEN and SYDVKM. CDR3 length equals 12 residues. The DNA of the CDR3 is TGTGCCAGTCGAACAGGGACCTATGGCTACACCTTC. It specifies CASRTGTYGYTF.

This rearrangement joins TRBV5-4 to TRBJ2-3; 7 bases match TRBD1. Germline V gives CDR1 SGHNT, CDR2 YYREEE (reference sequence). V trimming: 2 bases; J trimming: 0 bases; junction bases outside the gene matches: 6. CDR3 length equals 16 residues. The CDR3 loop reads CASSFGQVTSTDTQYF. CDR3 bases: TGTGCCAGCAGCTTTGGACAGGTTACTAGCACAGATACGCAGTATTTT.

The rearrangement joins TRBV19 to TRBJ1-5, with TRBD1 matching 7 bases. CDR1 is LNHDA, CDR2 SQIVND, per germline (reference sequence). Germline trimming cut 3 bases from V and 4 bases from J; bases unmatched to any gene: 6. This CDR3 comprises 15 residues. The CDR3 sequence is CASSIWDSDNQPQHF. The CDR3 coding sequence is TGTGCCAGTAGTATCTGGGACAGCGATAATCAGCCCCAGCATTTT. The entire variable domain, with the rest obtained from reference TRBV19 and TRBJ1-5, is as follows: DGGITQSPKYLFRKEGQNVTLSCEQNLNHDAMYWYRQDPGQGLRLIYYSQIVNDFQKGDIAEGYSVSREKKESFPLTVTSAQKNPTAFYLCASSIWDSDNQPQHFGDGTRLSIL.

V gene TRBV5-8 combines with J gene TRBJ2-5; TRBD2 aligns across 16 bases. Germline loops: CDR1 SGHTS, CDR2 YDEGEE. Trimming cost V 4 bases and J 4 bases; bases outside gene matches: 4. The CDR3 contains 16 residues. DNA of the CDR3: TGTGCCAGCAGCCAGGGACTAGCGGGGGGGAGAGAGACCCAGTACTTC. Protein: CASSQGLAGGRETQYF. The full variable domain, completed using reference TRBV5-8 and TRBJ2-5, is EAGVTQSPTHLIKTRGQQATLRCSPISGHTSVYWYQQALGLGLQFLLWYDEGEERNRGNFPPRFSGRQFPNYSSELNVNALELEDSALYLCASSQGLAGGRETQYFGPGTRLLVL.

The V call is TRBV5-6, the J call TRBJ2-4; D is unclear. Trimming removed 2 bases at V and 9 bases at J, with 15 bases between. The CDR3 is made up of 14 amino acids. Germline-derived CDR1 and CDR2 are SGHDT and YYEEEE. Here the CDR3 reads CASSLWGRVRIQYF. In DNA form, the CDR3 reads TGTGCCAGCAGCTTATGGGGTAGAGTGCGCATTCAGTACTTC.

The chain combines TRBV5-5 with TRBJ2-7; no reliable D call. V shed 0 bases and J shed 3 bases, with 10 bases lying between them. There are 14 residues in the CDR3. The germline V gene has CDR1 SGHKS and CDR2 YYEKEE (reference sequence). The CDR3 nucleotides are TGTGCCAGCAGCTTGGTTGTGAACCTCTACGAGCAGTACTTC. It codes for CASSLVVNLYEQYF.

V and J are TRBV10-3 and TRBJ1-5; D is undetermined. This CDR3 is built from 12 residues. The V end lost 6 bases, the J end lost 6 bases, and 9 bases lay between the germline ends. Germline loops: CDR1 ENHRY, CDR2 SYGVKD. The CDR3, as DNA: TGTGCCATCAGGGGCGTGGGTCAGCCCCAGCATTTT. It encodes CAIRGVGQPQHF.

The chain couples TRBV19 to TRBJ2-1; 10 nucleotides match TRBD2. The CDR3 spans 15 residues. Germline trimming cut 6 bases from V and 2 bases from J; bases unmatched to any gene: 4. Looked up from germline, CDR1 is LNHDA and CDR2 is SQIVND (reference sequence). In nucleotides, the CDR3 is TGTGCCAGTAGCGTTAGCGGGGGGACCTACAATGAGCAGTTCTTC. Amino acids: CASSVSGGTYNEQFF.